This TCR beta chain was retrieved from a study of blood T cell repertoires in COVID-19. The CDR3 consists of 18 residues. CDR1 and CDR2 (germline): SSHAT, FNYEAQ (reference sequence). Authors' analysis steps: Nucleated cell counts were estimated from reference gene primer amplification. Data came from immunoSEQ multiplex PCR; TCRdb stores just in-frame clones and leaves some out. Clone size and V and J calls were adopted from that table, with D and trimming inferred from the DNA. The table lists some 300,000 clones, more than 75% of them singletons. Specimen: PBMCs or T cells enriched from blood (not recorded which). This TCR derives from a woman aged 55-70 years in a cohort exposed to, infected with or recovered from COVID-19 (not recorded which). V is TRBV7-7 and J is TRBJ2-5, with 9 bases matching TRBD2. The CDR3 region has the DNA TGTGCTAGCCCGCTCCCCTTACACGCCGCGGGGGGGAGAGGGGCCCAGTACTTC. Encoded protein: CASPLPLHAAGGRGAQYF.